This TCR beta chain was obtained from a study of T cell repertoires in cytomegalovirus infection. For the study at large: Epitope selection comprised recently identified HLA-C-restricted CMV epitopes and well-studied HLA-B-restricted CMV epitopes. Indications came from public TCR beta signatures; they pointed to CMV infection and to a matching HLA type. Study-wide points: Using cumulative public TCR beta family frequency, the authors identified those who carried CMV together with the relevant HLA. In two of eight donors, the top clonotype was HLA-C-restricted CMV-specific.

A word on this clonotype: Its antigen remains unknown.

TCRdb redid the calling of the reads with MiXCR, one entry per CDR3 protein. The table records 570,000 or so distinct CDR3 sequences, around two fifths of them present only once. This TCR was recovered from a human donor in good health (CMV status not recorded). Some clones in this sample may be carry-over from other donors' samples. Material: cultured PBMCs, obtained from culture after CMV antigen stimulation.

The CDR3 coding sequence is TGTGCCAGCCGAACGGGACAGGGATACAATGAGCAGTTCTTC. It encodes CASRTGQGYNEQFF. V is TRBV19 and J is TRBJ2-1; 9 positions match TRBD1. This CDR3 region has 14 residues. V lost 9 bases, J lost 4 bases, and 7 bases stayed unmatched. Per the germline V gene, CDR1 is LNHDA and CDR2 is SQIVND (reference sequence).